This T cell receptor (beta chain) comes out of a study of T-cell reconstitution after alpha-beta-depleted transplantation in children. Study-level results: Some patients' high day-60 TCRbeta diversity was attributed to recipient cells surviving conditioning. After transplant, at about two months, alpha-beta T cells were reportedly derived from several hundred expanded graft clones. It was newly produced T cells that mostly accounted for T-cell counts and diversity one year after transplant.

The sample holds many counts of this clonotype. Antigen specificity is unknown. Unique molecular identifiers were incorporated when the TCRbeta library was constructed. TCRdb reprocessed the PCR reads via MiXCR and lists one record per CDR3 protein. The data show 120,000 or so distinct CDR3 sequences, with under 30% seen just once and over 9.5% held by the top ten. The CDR3 is made up of 13 amino acids. CDR1 is SGHTA, CDR2 FQGNSA, per germline. V gave up 3 bases and J gave up 2 bases; unmatched junction bases: 1. The clonotype was recovered from a male patient aged 2 to 10 who had a stem cell transplant for chronic granulomatous disease, so the T cells may come from the graft donor. The chain is built from TRBV7-2 and TRBJ2-7, with 7 positions matching TRBD2. Sequenced material: PBMCs, mostly from graft donor cells, taken 180 days after TCRalphabeta/CD19-depleted stem cell transplant. The CDR3 DNA sequence: TGTGCCAGCAGCTTTCTAGCGGCCTACGAGCAGTACTTC. Translation gives CASSFLAAYEQYF.